A selection of T cell receptor beta chains follows, all from one sample in a study of immune evolution from preneoplasia to lung adenocarcinoma. Sequencing was performed with immunoSEQ multiplex PCR; in TCRdb, only in-frame clones are kept and a portion is missing. Counted here are approximately 9,600 clones, 78% occurring once; the ten biggest clones make up 4.8%. Sequencing used FFPE minimally invasive lung adenocarcinoma tissue. These receptors all stem from a person aged 70 to 85 with lung adenocarcinoma. CDR3s include the opening cysteine and the closing phenylalanine or tryptophan. D genes are given only for firm matches. Where a row states a size, it is once, few, many or the class of an expanded clone; other rows omit it.

d_call clone_size j_call v_call cdr3_aa cdr3_nt
. . TRBJ2-7 TRBV19 CASSRTESDEQYF TGTGCCAGTAGCAGGACAGAAAGCGACGAGCAGTACTTC
. once TRBJ1-6 TRBV19 CASSISGENSPLHF TGTGCCAGTAGTATATCAGGGGAAAATTCACCCCTCCACTTT
. once TRBJ1-1 TRBV28 CASSPSWRGNTEAFF TGTGCCAGCAGTCCCTCTTGGCGGGGGAACACTGAAGCTTTCTTT
TRBD1 . TRBJ1-5 TRBV27 CASSWDSDQPQHF TGTGCCAGCAGTTGGGACAGCGATCAGCCCCAGCATTTT
TRBD2 few TRBJ2-1 TRBV10-3 CASLSAGGPRVLVEQFF TGTGCCTCTCTTTCAGCGGGAGGGCCTAGAGTTCTGGTTGAGCAGTTCTTC
. . TRBJ1-2 TRBV11-2 CASSADGISRGYTF TGTGCCAGCAGCGCCGATGGAATTAGTAGGGGCTACACCTTC
. few TRBJ2-5 TRBV29-1 CSVTSGETQYF TGCAGCGTCACAAGTGGAGAGACCCAGTACTTC
. once TRBJ2-5 TRBV2 CASSEGTIRQTQYF TGTGCCAGCAGTGAAGGGACGATCCGGCAGACCCAGTACTTC
. . TRBJ1-1 TRBV19 CASGKRQVLTNTEAFF TGTGCCAGTGGAAAAAGACAAGTATTGACGAACACTGAAGCTTTCTTT
. . TRBJ2-5 TRBV11-1 CASSVLETQYF TGTGCCAGCAGCGTACTAGAGACCCAGTACTTC
. . TRBJ1-2 TRBV30 CAWGGPANYGYTF TGTGCCTGGGGGGGGCCAGCTAACTATGGCTACACCTTC
. . TRBJ1-1 TRBV7-7 CASSFPPEAFF TGTGCTAGCAGCTTTCCACCTGAAGCTTTCTTT
. . TRBJ1-3 TRBV30 CAWSGVNSGNTIYF TGTGCCTGGAGTGGCGTGAACTCTGGAAACACCATATATTTT
TRBD2 . TRBJ2-7 TRBV29-1 CSVEDGTSDEQYF TGCAGCGTTGAAGATGGGACTAGCGACGAGCAGTACTTC
TRBD1 . TRBJ1-1 TRBV28 CASSLPLQGGAFF TGTGCCAGCAGTTTACCTCTGCAGGGGGGGGCTTTCTTT
. . TRBJ2-5 TRBV4-2 CASSQARGETQYF TGTGCCAGCAGCCAAGCCCGGGGAGAGACCCAGTACTTC
TRBD1 . TRBJ1-3 TRBV27 CASRTTGNSGNTIYF TGTGCCAGCCGTACGACAGGGAACTCTGGAAACACCATATATTTT
. once TRBJ1-3 TRBV7-9 CASSLILGSGNTIYF TGTGCCAGCAGCTTAATACTTGGTTCGGGAAACACCATATATTTT
TRBD1 . TRBJ1-5 TRBV27 CASSDLPDRPGQPQHF TGTGCCAGCAGCGACCTTCCGGACAGGCCGGGTCAGCCCCAGCATTTT
. once TRBJ2-1 TRBV20-1 CSAEYGSKQFF TGCAGTGCTGAATACGGGAGTAAACAGTTCTTC
TRBD1 few TRBJ1-2 TRBV6-1 CASSEDEGQGRGYTF TGTGCCAGCAGTGAAGATGAGGGACAGGGTCGTGGCTACACCTTC
. . TRBJ2-4 TRBV7-2 CASSRSHGGANIQYF TGTGCCAGCAGCCGCTCTCATGGGGGCGCGAACATTCAGTACTTC
. . TRBJ2-5 TRBV7-2 CASTRTQETQYF TGTGCCAGCACCCGGACACAAGAGACCCAGTACTTC
TRBD1 . TRBJ1-5 TRBV19 CASSKTGGSNQPQHF TGTGCCAGTAGTAAGACAGGGGGCAGCAATCAGCCCCAGCATTTT